This TCR beta chain was sequenced in a study of shared clonotypes between healthy human individuals. Across the study: For every donor, three CD4 naive, three CD4 memory, two CD8 naive and one CD8 memory plates were used.

Sequenced by immunoSEQ multiplex PCR; TCRdb stores in-frame clones only, minus some. Here the sample spans hundreds of thousands of clones, approximately 96% being singletons. Germline V gene data show CDR1 as SEHNR and CDR2 as FQNEAQ (reference sequence). V lost 2 bases to trimming and J lost 4 bases, with 9 bases between them. The CDR3 has 13 residues. It was CD45RO-negative cells, positively selected for CCR7, that made up naive CD8 cells, with terminally differentiated effector memory CD45RA+ cells excluded. This clonotype was sampled from a woman aged 30 to 39 in good health. Sequencing was performed on naive CD8+ T cells sorted from blood. This rearrangement joins TRBV7-9 to TRBJ2-7; D uncertain. The CDR3: CASSLPGTYEQYF. CDR3 nucleotides: TGTGCCAGCAGCTTACCCGGAACTTACGAGCAGTACTTC.